The 2 T cell receptor beta chains reported below all come from one sample, sequenced in a study of regulatory T cells in long-lasting Graves disease. As for time point: persistent/refractory GD, antithyroid drugs over 5 years with positive TRAb. The TCR library was made from RNA extracted from PBMCs. Arm-PCR of CDR3 regions and iRepertoire HTBI primers were used to build TCR beta libraries. TCRdb passed the multiplex PCR reads through MiXCR, listing each CDR3 protein once. In the table there are approximately 290,000 distinct CDR3 sequences, under 25% of which are singletons. Here the sequenced sample was peripheral blood mononuclear cells (PBMCs), taken when the disease was refractory, from a patient treated with antithyroid drugs. Receptors were obtained from a female donor with Graves disease.

The rearrangement uses TRBV20-1 and TRBJ2-1, with 10 bases that match TRBD2. After removal of 7 bases from V and 9 bases from J, the junction contained 6 bases not matched to a gene. Looked up from germline, CDR1 is DFQATT and CDR2 is SNEGSKA (reference sequence). CDR3 size: 12 residues. CDR3 in amino acids: CSVPSGRFEQFF. The CDR3 region has the DNA TGCAGTGTACCTAGCGGGAGATTTGAGCAGTTCTTC.

This clonotype was seen at least ten times. The chain recombines TRBV2 with TRBJ2-7, with 9 bases aligning to TRBD1. J lost 6 bases, V lost 6 bases, and 9 bases had no gene match. The CDR3 has 14 amino acids. The germline CDR1 and CDR2 sequences are SNHLY and FYNNEI. CDR3 DNA: TGTGCCAGCAGAGGACAGGGGCCGCTCGGCGAGCAGTACTTC. It is translated as CASRGQGPLGEQYF.